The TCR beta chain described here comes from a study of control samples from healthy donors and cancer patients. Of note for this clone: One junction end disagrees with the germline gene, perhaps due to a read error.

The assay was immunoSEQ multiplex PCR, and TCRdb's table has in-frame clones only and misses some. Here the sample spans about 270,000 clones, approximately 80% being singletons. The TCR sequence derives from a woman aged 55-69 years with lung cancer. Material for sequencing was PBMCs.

This CDR3 is CANSVDGGYYEQYF. The CDR3 DNA is TGTGCCAACAGCGTAGATGGGGGCTACTACGAGCAGTACTTC. The chain recombines TRBV9 with TRBJ2-7; a weak D match, TRBD1 (6 bases). CDR1 is SGDLS and CDR2 is YYNGEE in the germline V gene. The CDR3 runs to 14 residues. Drawing the rest from reference TRBV9 and TRBJ2-7, the complete variable domain is DSGVTQTPKHLITATGQRVTLRCSPRSGDLSVYWYQQSLDQGLQFLIQYYNGEERAKGNILERFSAQQFPDLHSELNLSSLELGDSALYFCANSVDGGYYEQYFGPGTRLTVT.